This TCR beta chain appears in the sequencing data of a study of T-cell reconstitution after alpha-beta-depleted transplantation in children. TCRbeta library preparation incorporated unique molecular identifiers. TCRdb used MiXCR to reprocess the PCR reads, holding one entry per CDR3 protein. In the table there are some 490,000 distinct CDR3 sequences, 12% of which are singletons. CDR1 is DFQATT and CDR2 is SNEGSKA in the germline V gene (reference sequence). CDR3 length: 14 amino acids. The V segment lost 3 bases and the J segment 3 bases; nucleotides outside the gene matches: 2. The chain uses TRBV20-1 and TRBJ2-7, with 13 bases matching TRBD2. This TCR derives from a human donor who donated a stem cell graft to a child with combined immunodeficiency. Sequenced material: PBMCs from the stem cell graft donor, taken from the stem cell graft. The CDR3 reads CSARGLAGHYEQYF. The CDR3 DNA sequence: TGCAGTGCTAGGGGACTAGCGGGACACTACGAGCAGTACTTC.